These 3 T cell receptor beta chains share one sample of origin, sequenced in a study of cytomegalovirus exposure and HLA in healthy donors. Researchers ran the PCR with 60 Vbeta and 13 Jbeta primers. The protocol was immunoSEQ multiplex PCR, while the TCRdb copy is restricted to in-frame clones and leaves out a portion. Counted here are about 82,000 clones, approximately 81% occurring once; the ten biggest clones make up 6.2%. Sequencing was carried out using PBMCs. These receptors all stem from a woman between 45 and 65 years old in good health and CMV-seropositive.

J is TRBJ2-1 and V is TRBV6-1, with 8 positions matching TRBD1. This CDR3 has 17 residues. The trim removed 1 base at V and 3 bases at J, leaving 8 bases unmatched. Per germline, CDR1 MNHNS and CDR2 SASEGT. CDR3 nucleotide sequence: TGTGCCAGCAGTGAAGGCCGATCGGGACAGGACTACAATGAGCAGTTCTTC. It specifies CASSEGRSGQDYNEQFF.

CDR3 amino acids: CATSTRTGTEAFF. The CDR3 DNA reads TGTGCCACCAGCACCCGAACAGGGACTGAAGCTTTCTTT. The rearrangement links TRBV15 to TRBJ1-1, with D maybe TRBD1 (6 bases). The CDR3 has 13 amino acids. Germline lookup yields CDR1 LNHNV and CDR2 YYDKDF (reference sequence). Trimming took off 4 bases at V and 5 bases at J, with 11 bases between the two ends.

CDR3 sequence: CATSSDGPGRGDEKLFF. The CDR3 DNA follows: TGTGCCACCAGCAGTGACGGCCCAGGGAGGGGAGATGAAAAACTGTTTTTT. The chain uses TRBV15 and TRBJ1-4; D might be TRBD1 (5 bases). Germline-derived CDR1 and CDR2 are LNHNV and YYDKDF (reference sequence). The CDR3 spans 17 residues. V was trimmed by 3 bases and J by 6 bases, leaving 20 bases between them.